Sequencing of this T cell receptor beta chain was carried out in a study of blood T cell repertoires in COVID-19. Study summary: Samples came from the United States, Italy and Spain, spanning acute and convalescent COVID-19. From T cells, B-cell-depleted T cells, or PBMCs came the material, which was cDNA or gDNA.

Methods used by the authors: It was from reference gene primer amplification that nucleated cell counts were estimated. Libraries were prepared by immunoSEQ multiplex PCR; TCRdb keeps only in-frame clonotypes and omits some of them. That table furnishes V, J and clone size, whereas the DNA furnished D and trimming. The sample holds 150,000 to 200,000 clones; about 87% are singletons and the top ten take 1.6%. The V gene's germline CDR1 is DFQATT and CDR2 SNEGSKA (reference sequence). With 3 bases clipped from V and 10 bases from J, the junction kept 10 bases outside the gene matches. The CDR3 runs to 13 residues.

The V gene is TRBV20-1, the J gene TRBJ2-3, with 7 bases identical to TRBD2. The source material was peripheral blood. The receptor was derived from a woman in her forties or fifties with acute or convalescent COVID-19. CDR3 sequence (DNA): TGCAGTGCTAGTGGTCTAGCGGTCTCTTCGCAGTATTTT. The encoded protein is CSASGLAVSSQYF.